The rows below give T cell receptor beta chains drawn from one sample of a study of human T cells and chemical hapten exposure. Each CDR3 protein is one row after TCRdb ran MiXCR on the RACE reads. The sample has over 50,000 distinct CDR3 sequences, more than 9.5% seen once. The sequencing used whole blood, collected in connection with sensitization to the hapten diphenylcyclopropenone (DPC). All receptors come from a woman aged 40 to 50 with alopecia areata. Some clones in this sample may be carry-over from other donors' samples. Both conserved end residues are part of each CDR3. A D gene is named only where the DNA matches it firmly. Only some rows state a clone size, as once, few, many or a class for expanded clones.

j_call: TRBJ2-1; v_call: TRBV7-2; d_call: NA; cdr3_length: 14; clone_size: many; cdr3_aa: CASSHVGSGNEQFF; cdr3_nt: TGTGCCAGCAGCCACGTAGGGTCGGGCAATGAGCAGTTCTTC
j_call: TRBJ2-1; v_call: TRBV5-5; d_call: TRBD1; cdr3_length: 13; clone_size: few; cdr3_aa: CASSPGQGPEQFF; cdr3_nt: TGTGCCAGCAGTCCGGGACAGGGGCCTGAGCAGTTCTTC
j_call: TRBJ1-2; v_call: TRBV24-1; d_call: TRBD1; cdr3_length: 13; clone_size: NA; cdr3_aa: CATTDRAFGGYTF; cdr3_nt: TGTGCCACTACGGACAGGGCCTTTGGCGGCTACACCTTC
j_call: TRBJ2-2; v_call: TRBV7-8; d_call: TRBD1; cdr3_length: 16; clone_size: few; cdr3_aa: CASSLRGQGNTGELFF; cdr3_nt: TGTGCCAGCAGCTTAAGGGGGCAGGGAAACACCGGGGAGCTGTTTTTT
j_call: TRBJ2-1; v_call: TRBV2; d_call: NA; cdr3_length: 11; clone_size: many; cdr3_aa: CASSYSNPQFF; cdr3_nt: TGTGCCAGCAGTTACAGTAATCCGCAGTTCTTC
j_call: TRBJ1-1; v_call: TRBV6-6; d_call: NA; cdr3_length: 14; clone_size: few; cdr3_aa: CASRYSGGATEAFF; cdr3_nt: TGTGCCAGCAGGTACAGTGGAGGGGCCACTGAAGCTTTCTTT
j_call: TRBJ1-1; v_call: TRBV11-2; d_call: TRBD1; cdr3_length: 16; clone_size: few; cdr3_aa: CASSYTPPTGVTEAFF; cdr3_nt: TGTGCCAGCAGCTATACCCCCCCGACAGGGGTCACTGAAGCTTTCTTT
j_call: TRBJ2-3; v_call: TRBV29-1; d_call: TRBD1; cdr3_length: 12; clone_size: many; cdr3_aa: CSARTGPDTQYF; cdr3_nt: TGCAGCGCTCGGACAGGGCCAGATACGCAGTATTTT
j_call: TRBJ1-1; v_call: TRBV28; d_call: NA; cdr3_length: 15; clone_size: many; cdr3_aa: CASSLRTGYPAEAFF; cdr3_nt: TGTGCCAGCAGTTTACGAACGGGCTACCCCGCTGAAGCTTTCTTT
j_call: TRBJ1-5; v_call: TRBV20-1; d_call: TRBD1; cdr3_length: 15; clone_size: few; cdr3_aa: CSARRGTDSNQPQHF; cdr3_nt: TGCAGTGCTAGACGCGGGACAGATAGCAATCAGCCCCAGCATTTT
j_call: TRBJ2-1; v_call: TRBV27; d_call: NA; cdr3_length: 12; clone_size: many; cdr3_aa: CASSLRANEQFF; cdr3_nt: TGTGCCAGCAGTTTACGGGCAAATGAGCAGTTCTTC
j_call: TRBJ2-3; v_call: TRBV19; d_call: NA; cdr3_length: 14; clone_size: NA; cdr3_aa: CASRQDPSTDTQYF; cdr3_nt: TGTGCCAGTAGACAGGACCCGAGCACAGATACGCAGTATTTT
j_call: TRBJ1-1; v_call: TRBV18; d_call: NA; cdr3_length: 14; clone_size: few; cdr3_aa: CASSPPGDQGSAFF; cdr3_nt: TGTGCCAGCTCACCTCCGGGGGATCAGGGTAGCGCTTTCTTT
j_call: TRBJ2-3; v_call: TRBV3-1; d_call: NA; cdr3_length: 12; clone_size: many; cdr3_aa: CASSQGGDTQYF; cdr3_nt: TGTGCCAGCAGCCAGGGGGGAGATACGCAGTATTTT
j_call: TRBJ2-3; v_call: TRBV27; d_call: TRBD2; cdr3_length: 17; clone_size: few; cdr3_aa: CASSPMAGVGGTDTQYF; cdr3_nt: TGTGCCAGCAGTCCCATGGCGGGAGTGGGAGGAACAGATACGCAGTATTTT
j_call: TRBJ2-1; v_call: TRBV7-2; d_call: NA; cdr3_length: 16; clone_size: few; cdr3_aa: CASSLAGAQTYNEQFF; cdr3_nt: TGTGCCAGCAGCTTAGCGGGAGCGCAGACTTACAATGAGCAGTTCTTC
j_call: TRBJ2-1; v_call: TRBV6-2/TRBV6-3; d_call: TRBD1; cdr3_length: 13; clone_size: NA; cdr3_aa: CASSYQGANEQFF; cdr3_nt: TGTGCCAGCAGTTATCAGGGGGCAAATGAGCAGTTCTTC
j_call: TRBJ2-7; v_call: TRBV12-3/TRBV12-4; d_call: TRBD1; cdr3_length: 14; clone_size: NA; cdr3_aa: CASSTGTGGFEQYF; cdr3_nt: TGTGCCAGCAGTACCGGGACAGGGGGCTTCGAGCAGTACTTC
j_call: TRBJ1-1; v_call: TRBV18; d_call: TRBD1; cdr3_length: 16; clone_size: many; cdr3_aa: CASSPTRRQGGTEAFF; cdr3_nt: TGTGCCAGCTCACCAACCCGAAGACAGGGGGGCACTGAAGCTTTCTTT
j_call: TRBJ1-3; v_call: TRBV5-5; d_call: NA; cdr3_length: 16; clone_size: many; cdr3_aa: CASSRFQGTSGNTIYF; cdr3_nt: TGTGCCAGCAGCAGATTCCAGGGAACTTCTGGAAACACCATATATTTT
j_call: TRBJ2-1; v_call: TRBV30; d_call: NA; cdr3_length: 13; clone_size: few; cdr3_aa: CAWQPGEANEQFF; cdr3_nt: TGTGCCTGGCAGCCAGGGGAGGCGAATGAGCAGTTCTTC
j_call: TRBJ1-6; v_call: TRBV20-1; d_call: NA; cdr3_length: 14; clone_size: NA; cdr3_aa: CSARDFRFNSPLHF; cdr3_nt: TGCAGTGCTAGAGATTTCAGGTTCAATTCACCCCTCCACTTT
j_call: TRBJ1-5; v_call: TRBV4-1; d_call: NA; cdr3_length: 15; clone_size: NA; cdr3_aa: CASSQDTAGGQPQHF; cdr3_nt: TGCGCCAGCAGCCAAGATACAGCGGGGGGTCAGCCCCAGCATTTT
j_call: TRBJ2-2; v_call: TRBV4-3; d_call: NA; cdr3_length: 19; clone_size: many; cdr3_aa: CASSQDPPLASEAEGELFF; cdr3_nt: TGCGCCAGCAGCCAAGATCCTCCCTTGGCTAGCGAGGCAGAGGGGGAGCTGTTTTTT
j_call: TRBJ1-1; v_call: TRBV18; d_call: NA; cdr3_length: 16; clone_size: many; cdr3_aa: CASSPVDVNMNTEAFF; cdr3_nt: TGTGCCAGCTCACCCGTCGACGTCAACATGAACACTGAAGCTTTCTTT
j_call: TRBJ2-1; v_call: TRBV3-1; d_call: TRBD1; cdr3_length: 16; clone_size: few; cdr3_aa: CASGQVLGTGNNEQFF; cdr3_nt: TGCGCCAGCGGGCAGGTATTAGGGACAGGGAACAATGAGCAGTTCTTC
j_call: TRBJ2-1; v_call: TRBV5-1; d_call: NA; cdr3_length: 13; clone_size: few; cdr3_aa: CASSLLAGREQFF; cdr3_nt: TGCGCCAGCAGCTTGTTGGCAGGGCGTGAGCAGTTCTTC
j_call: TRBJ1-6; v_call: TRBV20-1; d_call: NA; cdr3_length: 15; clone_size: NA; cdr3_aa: CSARSSLRPNSPLHF; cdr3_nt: TGCAGTGCTAGGAGCAGCCTCCGTCCTAATTCACCCCTCCACTTT
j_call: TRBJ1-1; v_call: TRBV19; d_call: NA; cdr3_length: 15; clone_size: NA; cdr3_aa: CASSDRKGRNTEAFF; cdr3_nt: TGTGCCAGTAGTGATCGTAAGGGAAGGAACACTGAAGCTTTCTTT
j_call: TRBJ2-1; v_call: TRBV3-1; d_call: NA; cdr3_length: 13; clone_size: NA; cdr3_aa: CASSQVVRNEQFF; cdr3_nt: TGTGCCAGCAGCCAAGTGGTCCGGAATGAGCAGTTCTTC
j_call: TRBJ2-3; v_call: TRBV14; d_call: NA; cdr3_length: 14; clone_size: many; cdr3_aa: CASSPPIGTDTQYF; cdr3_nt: TGTGCCAGCAGCCCACCGATTGGGACAGATACGCAGTATTTT
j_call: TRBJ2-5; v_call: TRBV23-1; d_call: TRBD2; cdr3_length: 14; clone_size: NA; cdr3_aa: CASSRLAAQETQYF; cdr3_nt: TGCGCCAGCAGCCGCCTAGCGGCCCAAGAGACCCAGTACTTC
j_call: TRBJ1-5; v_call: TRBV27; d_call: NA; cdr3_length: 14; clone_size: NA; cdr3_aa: CASRRHDSNQPQHF; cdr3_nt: TGTGCCAGCAGAAGACATGATAGCAATCAGCCCCAGCATTTT
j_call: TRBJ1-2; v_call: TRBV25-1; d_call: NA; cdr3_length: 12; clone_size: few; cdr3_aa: CASTGGAWGYTF; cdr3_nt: TGTGCCAGCACGGGAGGGGCCTGGGGCTACACCTTC
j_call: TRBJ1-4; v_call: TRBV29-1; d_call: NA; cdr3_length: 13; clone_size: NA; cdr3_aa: CSVEGTEDEKLFF; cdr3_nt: TGCAGCGTTGAAGGGACCGAGGATGAAAAACTGTTTTTT
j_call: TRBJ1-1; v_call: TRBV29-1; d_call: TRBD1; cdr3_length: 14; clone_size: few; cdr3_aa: CSVEQGARDTEAFF; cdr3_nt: TGCAGCGTTGAACAGGGGGCTCGGGACACTGAAGCTTTCTTT
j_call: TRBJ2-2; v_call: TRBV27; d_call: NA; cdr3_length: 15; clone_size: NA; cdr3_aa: CASSLGRFVGGELFF; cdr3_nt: TGTGCCAGCAGTTTAGGGCGTTTCGTCGGAGGGGAGCTGTTTTTT
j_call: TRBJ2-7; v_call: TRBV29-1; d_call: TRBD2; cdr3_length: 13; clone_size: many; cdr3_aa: CSVWTRETYEQYF; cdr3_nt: TGCAGCGTTTGGACGCGGGAGACCTACGAGCAGTACTTC
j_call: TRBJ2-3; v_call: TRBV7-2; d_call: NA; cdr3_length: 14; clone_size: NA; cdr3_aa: CASSPKRVLDTQYF; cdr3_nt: TGTGCCAGCAGCCCCAAGAGAGTATTGGATACGCAGTATTTT
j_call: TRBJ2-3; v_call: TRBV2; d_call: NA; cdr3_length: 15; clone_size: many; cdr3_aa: CASSVGGASTDTQYF; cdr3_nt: TGTGCCAGCAGTGTAGGGGGGGCTAGCACAGATACGCAGTATTTT
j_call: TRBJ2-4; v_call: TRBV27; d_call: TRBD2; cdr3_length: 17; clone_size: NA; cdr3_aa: CASSFLVGLVRQNIQYF; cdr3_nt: TGTGCCAGCAGTTTTCTTGTCGGACTAGTGCGGCAAAACATTCAGTACTTC
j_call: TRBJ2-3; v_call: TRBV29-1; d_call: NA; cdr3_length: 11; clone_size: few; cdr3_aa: CSVIPADTQYF; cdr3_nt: TGCAGCGTGATTCCCGCAGATACGCAGTATTTT
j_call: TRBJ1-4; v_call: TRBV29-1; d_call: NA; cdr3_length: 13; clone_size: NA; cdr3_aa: CSVMPAGGEKLFF; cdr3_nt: TGCAGCGTTATGCCCGCGGGTGGTGAAAAACTGTTTTTT
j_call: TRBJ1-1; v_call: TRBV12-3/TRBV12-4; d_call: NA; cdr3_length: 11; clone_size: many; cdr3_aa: CASSLITEAFF; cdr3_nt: TGTGCCAGCAGTTTAATCACTGAAGCTTTCTTT
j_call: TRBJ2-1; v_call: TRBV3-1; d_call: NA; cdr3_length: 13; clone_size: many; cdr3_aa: CASSRTPFNEQFF; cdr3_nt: TGTGCCAGCAGTCGGACTCCCTTTAATGAGCAGTTCTTC
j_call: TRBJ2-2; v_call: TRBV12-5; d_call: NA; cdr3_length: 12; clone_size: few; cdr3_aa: CASGLGFGELFF; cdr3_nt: TGTGCTAGTGGTTTGGGTTTTGGGGAGCTGTTTTTT
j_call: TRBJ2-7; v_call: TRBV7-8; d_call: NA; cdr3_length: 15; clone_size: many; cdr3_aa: CASSPAPAVDYEQYF; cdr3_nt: TGTGCCAGCAGCCCCGCTCCTGCGGTAGACTACGAGCAGTACTTC
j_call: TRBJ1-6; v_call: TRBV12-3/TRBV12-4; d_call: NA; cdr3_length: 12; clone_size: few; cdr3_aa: CASSSMTSTLHF; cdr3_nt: TGTGCCAGCAGTTCTATGACCTCCACCCTCCACTTT
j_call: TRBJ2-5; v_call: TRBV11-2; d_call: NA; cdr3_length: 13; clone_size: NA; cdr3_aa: CASHPPLEETQYF; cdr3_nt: TGTGCCAGCCACCCTCCCCTGGAAGAGACCCAGTACTTC
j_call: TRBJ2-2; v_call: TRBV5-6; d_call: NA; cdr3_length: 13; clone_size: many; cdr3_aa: CASSFLQGEELFF; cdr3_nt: TGTGCCAGCAGCTTTCTTCAGGGAGAGGAGCTGTTTTTT
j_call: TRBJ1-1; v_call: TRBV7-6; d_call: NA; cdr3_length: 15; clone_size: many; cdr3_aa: CASSLGQGLNTEAFF; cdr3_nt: TGTGCCAGCAGCTTAGGTCAGGGATTGAACACTGAAGCTTTCTTT
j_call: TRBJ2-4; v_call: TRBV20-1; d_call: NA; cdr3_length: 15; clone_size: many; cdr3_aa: CSARDPGGDKNIQYF; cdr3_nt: TGCAGTGCTAGAGACCCCGGGGGAGACAAAAACATTCAGTACTTC